One and the same sample provided the 5 T cell receptor beta chains below, sequenced in a study of cytomegalovirus exposure and HLA in healthy donors. This PCR relied on a set of 60 Vbeta primers and 13 Jbeta primers. Assay: immunoSEQ multiplex PCR; the TCRdb copy retains only in-frame clones and omits some. Here the sample spans 150,000 to 200,000 clones, approximately 65% being singletons. Input material: PBMCs. These receptors all come from a man in his forties or fifties in good health and CMV-seronegative.

The chain has TRBV19 and TRBJ2-7, with 8 bases identical to TRBD2. Trimming at V came to 3 bases and at J to 5 bases, leaving 6 bases not matched to a gene. The V gene's germline CDR1 is LNHDA and CDR2 SQIVND (reference sequence). The CDR3 contains 14 residues. This chain's CDR3 is CASSITGRADEQYF. DNA of the CDR3: TGTGCCAGTAGTATTACCGGGAGGGCCGACGAGCAGTACTTC.

This chain links TRBV4-3 with TRBJ2-7; the D gene is possibly TRBD2 (5 bases). Trimming took 0 bases from V and 6 from J, leaving 15 bases between them. The CDR3 runs 15 residues. Germline CDR1 is LGHNA and CDR2 is YSLEER. The DNA for the CDR3 is TGCGCCAGCAGCCAAGATCTTCTGATAAGCGGCGAGCAGTACTTC. Protein product: CASSQDLLISGEQYF.

This clone was recorded a few times. CDR3 in DNA: TGTGCCAGCAGTTTAACGGCGGGACTCCCCTCCTACGAGCAGTACTTC. Its translation is CASSLTAGLPSYEQYF. This chain connects TRBV27 to TRBJ2-7; weak D call: TRBD2 (6 bases). Germline V gene data show CDR1 as MNHEY and CDR2 as SMNVEV (reference sequence). Trimming removed 2 bases from V and 0 bases from J, with 14 bases in between. This CDR3 has 16 residues.

This clone appeared many times. The chain recombines TRBV7-2 with TRBJ1-2; 7 nucleotides match TRBD1. Looked up from germline, CDR1 is SGHTA and CDR2 is FQGNSA. After removal of 5 bases from V and 8 bases from J, the junction contained 11 bases not matched to a gene. This CDR3 is 14 amino acids long. CDR3 in DNA: TGTGCCAGCAGCAGGCGACAGGGCCCCGACGGCTACACCTTC. Translated, it gives CASSRRQGPDGYTF.

The chain has TRBV6-5 and TRBJ2-7; 7 bases fit TRBD2. The CDR3 totals 15 residues. With V trimmed by 7 bases and J by 0 bases, 9 bases remained unmatched. Germline CDR1 reads MNHEY; CDR2 reads SVGAGI. The CDR3 protein is CASNEGWGGSYEQYF. CDR3 DNA: TGTGCCAGCAATGAGGGGTGGGGGGGCTCCTACGAGCAGTACTTC.